This passage covers 4 T cell receptor beta chains from one sample sequenced in a study of T cell changes during pregnancy in multiple sclerosis. The repertoire was sequenced with immunoSEQ multiplex PCR; TCRdb's copy has only in-frame clones and lacks some. Among about 49,000 clones listed, 90% were seen once. The material sequenced was peripheral blood, taken after pregnancy. All receptors come from a female donor in good health, enrolled as a control in a pregnancy study.

The chain has TRBV7-9 and TRBJ2-5; D is undetermined. The CDR3 contains 14 residues. The V end lost 1 base, the J end lost 2 bases, and 8 bases lay between the germline ends. Germline lookup yields CDR1 SEHNR and CDR2 FQNEAQ (reference sequence). CDR3: CASSLGLGQETQYF. CDR3 nucleotides: TGTGCCAGCAGCTTAGGTCTAGGTCAAGAGACCCAGTACTTC.

The chain combines TRBV21-1 with TRBJ2-7; the DNA was not compared with TRBD1, the D call given in the table. TRBV21-1 represents a pseudogene. This CDR3 spans 14 amino acids. The CDR3 reads CASSRSGATYEQYF. The CDR3 DNA reads as TGTGCCAGCAGCAGGTCAGGGGCGACCTACGAGCAGTACTTC.

This sequence joins TRBV19 and TRBJ1-5; 7 bases align to TRBD1. There are 15 residues in the CDR3. V lost 0 bases, J lost 6 bases, and 5 bases stayed unmatched. Germline values: CDR1 LNHDA, CDR2 SQIVND (reference sequence). DNA for the CDR3: TGTGCCAGTAGTATAGATCACAGGGGTCCTCAGCCCCAGCATTTT. This translates into CASSIDHRGPQPQHF.

This chain connects TRBV29-1 to TRBJ1-2; tentatively, D is TRBD1 (6 bases). The germline V gene encodes CDR1 SQVTM and CDR2 ANQGSEA. V was clipped by 4 bases and J by 4 bases, with 13 bases between them. This CDR3 region has 13 residues. This CDR3 is CSVGDDRIYGYTF. The CDR3, as DNA: TGCAGCGTTGGAGACGACAGGATCTATGGCTACACCTTC.